The 23 T cell receptor beta chains reported below all come from one sample, sequenced in a study of T cells in Graves' hyperthyroidism and ophthalmopathy (dated by TCRdb to the late 2010s). Libraries came from multiplex PCR. For sequencing, an Illumina HiSeq 2000 was employed. The TCR beta CDR3 regions were amplified from RNA transcripts. A first-round RT-PCR of the TCR CDR3 used the HTBI primer set with the Qiagen OneStep RT-PCR kit. TCRdb redid the processing of the public reads, applying fastp at Q25 and MiXCR, and retained in-frame beta chains. Each record represents a unique CDR3 protein, reported with the most common genes and DNA among its rows. A total of about 600,000 distinct CDR3 sequences appear in this sample, approximately 16% of them only once. The ten largest clones capture about 3.5% of the sample. Sequences were obtained from blood. The source of these receptors is a woman aged 40 to 50 with Graves' ophthalmopathy.

This clonotype was recorded at least ten times. The chain recombines TRBV20-1 with TRBJ1-2; perhaps TRBD1 as D (6 bases). This CDR3 is built from 13 residues. In germline, CDR1 is DFQATT, CDR2 SNEGSKA (reference sequence). V lost 0 bases, J lost 8 bases, and 13 bases lay in between. CDR3 coding DNA: TGCAGTGCTAGAGATATGAACAGGGTCGGCTACACCTTC. It translates to CSARDMNRVGYTF.

There are a few counts of this clonotype. The chain recombines TRBV12-3 or TRBV12-4 with TRBJ2-3; TRBD1 matches at 9 bases. The CDR3 runs to 16 residues. V shed 5 bases and J 4 bases; nucleotides not matched to a gene: 10. CDR3 coding DNA: TGTGCCAGCAGTACCGGGACAGGGATCTATCCAGATACGCAGTATTTT. Translating gives CASSTGTGIYPDTQYF.

In this sample, this clonotype turned up a few times. The chain couples TRBV19 to TRBJ2-1; no reliable D call. Looked up from germline, CDR1 is LNHDA and CDR2 is SQIVND (reference sequence). CDR3 length: 11 amino acids. Trimming removed 6 bases at V and 7 bases at J, with 7 bases between. The CDR3 reads CASSRWNEQFF. DNA of the CDR3: TGTGCCAGTAGCCGGTGGAATGAGCAGTTCTTC.

This clonotype was seen at least ten times. This rearrangement joins TRBV12-3 or TRBV12-4 to TRBJ1-1, with TRBD1 identical over 8 bases. The CDR3 is 15 residues long. Germline trimming cut 1 base from V and 4 bases from J; bases unmatched to any gene: 5. The CDR3 loop is CASSLGTGPGTEAFF. CDR3 DNA sequence: TGTGCCAGCAGTTTAGGGACAGGGCCCGGCACTGAAGCTTTCTTT.

This chain links TRBV9 with TRBJ1-1; D gene uncertain. The CDR3 is 14 residues long. Germline assignment: CDR1 SGDLS and CDR2 YYNGEE. The V and J ends lost 0 bases and 1 base respectively, with 7 bases between them. CDR3 sequence: CASSVGPENTEAFF. The CDR3 region has the DNA TGTGCCAGCAGCGTAGGCCCGGAGAACACTGAAGCTTTCTTT.

This clonotype was found many times. J is TRBJ2-2 and V is TRBV6-1, with a tentative D call TRBD1 (6 bases). With 10 bases removed from V and 7 bases from J, the gap between germline ends came to 19 bases. The germline gives CDR1 MNHNS, CDR2 SASEGT. The CDR3 has 14 amino acids. CDR3: CATYQAGAGGELFF. The CDR3 nucleotides read TGTGCCACCTACCAGGCAGGGGCTGGCGGGGAGCTGTTTTTT.

There are many counts of this clonotype. This chain links TRBV28 with TRBJ2-7; 13 positions agree with TRBD2. Germline CDR1 MDHEN, CDR2 SYDVKM. The CDR3 is 15 residues long. Trimming took 4 bases from V and 3 from J; bases not matched to a gene: 3. CDR3 DNA sequence: TGTGCCAGCAGTTCTCGGACTAGCGGGAGCTACGAGCAGTACTTC. It is translated as CASSSRTSGSYEQYF.

This clonotype has ten or more counts. The chain uses TRBV12-3 or TRBV12-4 and TRBJ1-5; tentatively, D is TRBD1 (5 bases). Trimming cost V 6 bases and J 0 bases, with 9 bases left between them. There are 14 residues in the CDR3. CDR3 bases: TGTGCCAGCAGAAGGGACCTTAGCAATCAGCCCCAGCATTTT. Its translation: CASRRDLSNQPQHF.

This clonotype occurred many times. This chain uses TRBV20-1 with TRBJ2-3; D remains unclear. V was trimmed by 3 bases and J by 5 bases, leaving 12 bases between them. This CDR3 has 13 residues. Germline lookup yields CDR1 DFQATT and CDR2 SNEGSKA (reference sequence). This chain's CDR3 is CSASTGSQDTQYF. CDR3 coding DNA: TGCAGTGCTAGTACGGGCTCCCAAGATACGCAGTATTTT.

This clonotype turned up a few times. This chain uses TRBV29-1 with TRBJ2-7; D is uncertain. The germline V and J ends were trimmed by 7 bases and 5 bases, with 12 bases remaining between them. The CDR3 contains 11 residues. Looked up from germline, CDR1 is SQVTM and CDR2 is ANQGSEA. The DNA for the CDR3 is TGCAGCGCCCTCTCCGGCCACGAGCAGTACTTC. Translated, it gives CSALSGHEQYF.

This clonotype showed up just a few times. The chain recombines TRBV5-1 with TRBJ2-7; a weak D match, TRBD2 (5 bases). Per germline, CDR1 SGHRS and CDR2 YFSETQ. This CDR3 contains 16 residues. V lost 4 bases, J lost 4 bases, and 21 bases lay in between. As DNA, the CDR3 is TGCGCCAGCAGCATCCAAAGCGGAGCTTACGGTTACGAGCAGTACTTC. It codes for CASSIQSGAYGYEQYF.

This clonotype was seen ten or more times. This chain connects TRBV28 to TRBJ1-5, with D perhaps TRBD1 (5 bases). This CDR3 has 16 amino acids. V was pared by 2 bases and J by 0 bases, with 11 bases between. Looked up from germline, CDR1 is MDHEN and CDR2 is SYDVKM. CDR3 bases: TGTGCCAGCAGTTTAGGAGGGGCTCCTAGCAATCAGCCCCAGCATTTT. Residues: CASSLGGAPSNQPQHF.

CDR3 DNA sequence: TGTGCCACCAGCAGAGAGCCGGGCTTAGGTACTGAAGCTTTCTTT. Residues: CATSREPGLGTEAFF. This chain connects TRBV15 to TRBJ1-1, with D uncertain. This CDR3 is built from 15 residues. The V gene lost 0 bases and the J gene lost 5 bases, with 13 bases spanning the gap. The germline V gene encodes CDR1 LNHNV and CDR2 YYDKDF (reference sequence).

The table lists this clonotype with many counts. J is TRBJ1-5 and V is TRBV5-6, with D perhaps matching TRBD1 (6 bases). Germline loops: CDR1 SGHDT, CDR2 YYEEEE. Trimming took 3 bases from V and 1 from J, leaving 8 bases between them. The CDR3 runs 14 residues. The CDR3 protein is CASSYDRSNQPQHF. The CDR3 region has the DNA TGTGCCAGCAGCTACGACAGGAGCAATCAGCCCCAGCATTTT.

The table lists this clonotype with many counts. V and J are TRBV29-1 and TRBJ2-3; 9 bases are shared with TRBD2. Germline loops: CDR1 SQVTM, CDR2 ANQGSEA. The CDR3 loop spans 15 amino acids. Trimming took 6 bases from V and 3 from J; bases not matched to a gene: 10. The CDR3 here is CSVGSGSGSTDTQYF. In nucleotides, the CDR3 is TGCAGCGTAGGTAGCGGGAGCGGGTCGACAGATACGCAGTATTTT.

This clonotype was picked up a small number of times. The CDR3 nucleotides read TGTGCCAGCAGCCCCGGGGGGTTAGGCAGCACAGATACGCAGTATTTT. This encodes CASSPGGLGSTDTQYF. The gene calls are TRBV9 and TRBJ2-3; 7 bases fit TRBD2. From germline, CDR1 is SGDLS and CDR2 YYNGEE. CDR3 length: 16 residues. Trimming cost V 4 bases and J 0 bases; bases outside gene matches: 8.

This clonotype has just a few counts. The chain employs TRBV6-6 and TRBJ1-1; 8 nucleotides agree with TRBD1. J lost 5 bases, V lost 2 bases, and 7 bases had no gene match. This CDR3 has 15 amino acids. From germline, CDR1 is MNHNY and CDR2 SVGAGI (reference sequence). CDR3 sequence (DNA): TGTGCCAGCAGTTACAGCAGGGGGCAAGGGACTGAAGCTTTCTTT. It yields the protein CASSYSRGQGTEAFF.

The chain uses TRBV5-5 and TRBJ1-6; 9 bases fit TRBD1. This CDR3 has 15 residues. V trimming: 2 bases; J trimming: 9 bases; junction bases outside the gene matches: 6. The V gene's germline CDR1 is SGHKS and CDR2 YYEKEE (reference sequence). The CDR3 here is CASSFEQGAISPLHF. CDR3 DNA: TGTGCCAGCAGCTTCGAACAGGGGGCAATTTCACCCCTCCACTTT.

This clonotype was found many times. This chain connects TRBV5-1 to TRBJ1-1; no clear D gene. In germline, CDR1 is SGHRS, CDR2 YFSETQ. V gave up 5 bases and J gave up 5 bases, with 19 bases separating them. The CDR3 runs to 15 residues. DNA of the CDR3: TGCGCCAGCAGTTCGATTATTGGGGATCGGACTGAAGCTTTCTTT. This gives the protein CASSSIIGDRTEAFF.

The chain couples TRBV28 to TRBJ2-3, with 13 positions matching TRBD2. There are 21 residues in the CDR3. Germline V lookup: CDR1 MDHEN, CDR2 SYDVKM. V shed 1 base, J shed 6 bases, and the junction held 19 bases outside the gene matches. The CDR3 DNA is TGTGCCAGCAGTTTATTCCCCGTCAACTCGGGACTAGCGGGATTTATCGATACGCAGTATTTT. This encodes CASSLFPVNSGLAGFIDTQYF. Supplemented by reference TRBV28 and TRBJ2-3, the full variable domain reads DVKVTQSSRYLVKRTGEKVFLECVQDMDHENMFWYRQDPGLGLRLIYFSYDVKMKEKGDIPEGYSVSREKKERFSLILESASTNQTSMYLCASSLFPVNSGLAGFIDTQYFGPGTRLTVL.

The chain recombines TRBV7-2 with TRBJ1-2; 8 bases fit TRBD1. Germline trimming cut 5 bases from V and 10 bases from J; bases unmatched to any gene: 12. CDR1 is SGHTA, CDR2 FQGNSA, per germline. The CDR3 sequence is 14 residues long. The CDR3 sequence: CASSPTGGNQAYTF. CDR3 sequence (DNA): TGTGCCAGCAGCCCAACAGGGGGGAATCAGGCCTACACCTTC.

This clonotype has more than one count but fewer than ten. The CDR3: CASSRGAQLDGYTF. The CDR3 nucleotides are TGTGCCAGCAGTCGGGGGGCGCAGTTGGATGGCTACACCTTC. The chain links TRBV7-9 to TRBJ1-2, with D maybe TRBD1 (6 bases). The germline V gene encodes CDR1 SEHNR and CDR2 FQNEAQ (reference sequence). The CDR3 totals 14 residues. Between the trimmed V and J ends, which lost 6 bases and 6 bases, there was a span of 17 bases.

This clonotype showed up many times. V and J are TRBV5-1 and TRBJ2-1, with a weak D call TRBD2 (5 bases). The J call may be in error: the DNA end matches TRBJ2-7 better. Germline lookup yields CDR1 SGHRS and CDR2 YFSETQ. CDR3 length equals 15 residues. The CDR3, as DNA: TGCGCCAGCAGCTTGGCCGAGGACTCCTACCAGGAGCAGTACTTC. It codes for CASSLAEDSYQEQYF.